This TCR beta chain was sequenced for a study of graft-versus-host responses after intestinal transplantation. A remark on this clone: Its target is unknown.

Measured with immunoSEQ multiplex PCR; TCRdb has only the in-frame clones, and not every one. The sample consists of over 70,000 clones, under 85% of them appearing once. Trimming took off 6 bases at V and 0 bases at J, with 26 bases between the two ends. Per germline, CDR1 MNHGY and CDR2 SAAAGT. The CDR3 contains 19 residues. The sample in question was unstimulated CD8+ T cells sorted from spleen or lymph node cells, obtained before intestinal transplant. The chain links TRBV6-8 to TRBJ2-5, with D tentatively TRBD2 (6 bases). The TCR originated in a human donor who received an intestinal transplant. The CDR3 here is CASRYGWGEDLGNQETQYF. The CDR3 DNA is TGTGCCAGCAGGTACGGTTGGGGGGAAGACTTAGGAAACCAAGAGACCCAGTACTTC.